The text below deals with one T cell receptor (beta chain). This sample is part of a study of blood T cell dynamics during melanoma immunotherapy. Clones were sequenced by immunoSEQ multiplex PCR, and TCRdb holds only the in-frame ones, with some missing. Found here are about 8,600 clones, 85% to 90% of them singletons; the top ten hold roughly 1%. The germline V gene has CDR1 MNHEY and CDR2 SVGAGI. The CDR3 has 13 amino acids. V lost 7 bases, J lost 8 bases, and 17 bases lay in between. The time point: week 3, after first cycle of checkpoint inhibitor. At 12 weeks after first infusion, RECIST 1.1 defined response for most patients.

The sample was blood, taken from a patient treated with checkpoint blockade. The chain recombines TRBV6-5 with TRBJ1-2; D unclear. The origin of this receptor is a human donor with melanoma. Written as DNA, the CDR3 is TGTGCCAGCACCGACACGGAAGATGGGGGCTACACCTTC. This translates into CASTDTEDGGYTF.